This TCR beta chain was retrieved from a study of shared clonotypes between healthy human individuals. Findings and limits, study-wide: Non-shared clonotypes showed lower generation probabilities than clonotypes common to all four donors. Estimated richness was generally greater in naive than memory subsets.

Notes on this clone: The target antigen is unknown.

Repertoires were generated with immunoSEQ multiplex PCR, while TCRdb's copy carries only in-frame clones and drops some. This table holds 2 million to 3 million clones, approximately 94% found once. V was pared by 6 bases and J by 5 bases, with 11 bases between. Germline CDR1 SEHNR, CDR2 FQNEAQ (reference sequence). The CDR3 has 13 residues. This clonotype originated in a man aged 18-30 years in good health. Some clones in this sample may be carry-over from other donors' samples. The V call is TRBV7-9, the J call TRBJ1-5; D is uncertain. Sequencing was carried out using naive CD4+ T cells from PBMCs. Sample subset: CD45RA+ positively selected. The CDR3 region is CASSFNNDQPQHF. CDR3 nucleotides: TGTGCCAGCAGTTTTAATAACGATCAGCCCCAGCATTTT.